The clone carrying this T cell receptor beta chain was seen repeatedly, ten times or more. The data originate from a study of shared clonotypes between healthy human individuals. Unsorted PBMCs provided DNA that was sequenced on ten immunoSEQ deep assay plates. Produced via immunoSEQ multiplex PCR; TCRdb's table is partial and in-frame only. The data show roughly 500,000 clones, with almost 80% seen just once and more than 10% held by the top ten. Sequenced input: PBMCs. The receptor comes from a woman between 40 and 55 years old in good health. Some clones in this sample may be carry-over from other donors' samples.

CDR3 amino acids: CASSESTGGSYEQYF. Here the CDR3 DNA reads TGTGCCAGCAGTGAAAGTACAGGGGGCTCCTACGAGCAGTACTTC. This chain uses TRBV6-1 with TRBJ2-7, with 8 bases that match TRBD1. After removal of 2 bases from V and 0 bases from J, the junction contained 3 bases not matched to a gene. This CDR3 spans 15 amino acids. Looked up from germline, CDR1 is MNHNS and CDR2 is SASEGT.